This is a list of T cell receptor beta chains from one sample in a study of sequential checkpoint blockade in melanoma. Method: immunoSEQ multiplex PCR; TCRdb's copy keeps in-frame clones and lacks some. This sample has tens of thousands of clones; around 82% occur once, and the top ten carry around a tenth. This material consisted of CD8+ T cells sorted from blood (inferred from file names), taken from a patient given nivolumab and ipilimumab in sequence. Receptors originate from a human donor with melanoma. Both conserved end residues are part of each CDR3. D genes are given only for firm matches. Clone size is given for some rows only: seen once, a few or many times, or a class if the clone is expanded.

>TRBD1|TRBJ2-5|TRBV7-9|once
TGTGCCAGCAGAAACAGGGGGCCACAAGAGACCCAGTACTTC
CASRNRGPQETQYF
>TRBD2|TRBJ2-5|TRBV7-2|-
TGTGCCAGCAGCTTTGGGGGGGGGACTAGCGGGCAAGAGACCCAGTACTTC
CASSFGGGTSGQETQYF
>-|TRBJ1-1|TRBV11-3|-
TGTGCCAGCAGCCCGAAAACAGGGAAAGGTGAAGCTTTCTTT
CASSPKTGKGEAFF
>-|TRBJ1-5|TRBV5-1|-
TGCGCCAGCAGCGCGGAACCCGTCGAAGGCAATCAGCCCCAGCATTTT
CASSAEPVEGNQPQHF
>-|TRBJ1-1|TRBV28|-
TGTGCCAGCAGCCTCGGGACACTTGAAGCTTTCTTT
CASSLGTLEAFF
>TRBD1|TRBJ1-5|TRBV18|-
TGTGCCAGCTCGCGAGACAGGGACTCGGATCAGCCCCAGCATTTT
CASSRDRDSDQPQHF
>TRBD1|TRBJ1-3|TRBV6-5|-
TGTGCCAGCAGTACCGGGACAGGGGCTACCACCATATATTTT
CASSTGTGATTIYF
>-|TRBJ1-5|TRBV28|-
TGTGCCAGCACCTCGGGTCCTCAGCCCCAGCATTTT
CASTSGPQPQHF
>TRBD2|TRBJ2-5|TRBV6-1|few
TGTGCCAGCAGTGTTCGACTAGCCGGGGAGACCCAGTACTTC
CASSVRLAGETQYF
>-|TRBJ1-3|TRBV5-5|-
TGTGCCAGCAGCTTGGACTCAGGCTCTGGAAACACCATATATTTT
CASSLDSGSGNTIYF
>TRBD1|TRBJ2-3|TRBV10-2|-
TGCGCCAGTCAACCGGGACAGGGGGCCGAAGATACGCAGTATTTT
CASQPGQGAEDTQYF
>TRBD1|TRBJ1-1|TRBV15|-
TGTGCCACCAGCAGTTCTGACAGGGTTTCGGGCACTGAAGCTTTCTTT
CATSSSDRVSGTEAFF
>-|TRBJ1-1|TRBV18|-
TGTGCCAGCTCACCTACAATCCGGGGGGTCCGCATGGAGAACACTGAAGCTTTCTTT
CASSPTIRGVRMENTEAFF
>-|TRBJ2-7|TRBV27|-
TGTGCCAGCAGTTTAAGGGGACTGGCCTACGAGCAGTACTTC
CASSLRGLAYEQYF
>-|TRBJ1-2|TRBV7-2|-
TGTGCCAGCAGCTTAGGCAGACTTACCGGCTACACCTTC
CASSLGRLTGYTF
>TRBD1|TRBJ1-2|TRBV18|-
TGTGCCAGCTCACCGGGACAGGGGCATGGCTACACCTTC
CASSPGQGHGYTF
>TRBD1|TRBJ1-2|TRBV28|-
TGTGCCAGCCGATATACGGGACAGCCGGGCTACACCTTC
CASRYTGQPGYTF
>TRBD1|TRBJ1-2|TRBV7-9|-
TGTGCCAGCAGCTTAGGGGACAGCGATGGCTACACCTTC
CASSLGDSDGYTF
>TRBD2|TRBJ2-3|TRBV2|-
TGTGCCAGCAGGGGCGGGAGGGATTTGACAGATACGCAGTATTTT
CASRGGRDLTDTQYF
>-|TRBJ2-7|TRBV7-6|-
TGTGCCAGCAGCGCCGACTCCTCCTCCTACGAGCAGTACTTC
CASSADSSSYEQYF
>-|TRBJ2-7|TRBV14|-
TGTGCCAGCAGCCCCTGGCAGGGATCCGAGCAGTACTTC
CASSPWQGSEQYF
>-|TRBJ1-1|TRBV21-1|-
TGTGCCAGCAGCATAGCAAATGCGGGGACAGGGAAAATCAGAGGGGACGGCGTGAACACTGAAGCTTTCTTT
CASSIANAGTGKIRGDGVNTEAFF
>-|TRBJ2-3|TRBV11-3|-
TGTGCCAGCAGCTTAGGTACCTCCGAAGTTGGCGGTACGCAGTATTTT
CASSLGTSEVGGTQYF
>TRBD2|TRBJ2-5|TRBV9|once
TGTGCCAGCAGGGATAGGGGGCGGGAGGGAGGAGAGACCCAGTACTTC
CASRDRGREGGETQYF
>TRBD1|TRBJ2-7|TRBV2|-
TGTGCCAGCCTCAGGGGGACAGGGACTTTCGAAAACGAGCAGTACTTC
CASLRGTGTFENEQYF
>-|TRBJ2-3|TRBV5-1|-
TGCGCCAGCAGCTTGGAGCTACCAAGGCAGTATTTT
CASSLELPRQYF
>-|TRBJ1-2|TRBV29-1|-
TGCAGCGTTATTCAGGGGAACTATGGCTACACCTTC
CSVIQGNYGYTF
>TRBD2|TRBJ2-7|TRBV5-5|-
TGTGCCAGCAGCGCTCAGCGGGGGGCCGCCTACGAGCAGTACTTC
CASSAQRGAAYEQYF
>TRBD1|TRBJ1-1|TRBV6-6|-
TGTGCCAGCAGTCCCTACAGGGGTGTGAACACTGAAGCTTTCTTT
CASSPYRGVNTEAFF
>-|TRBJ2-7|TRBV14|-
TGTGCCAGCAACCCCGGCGGACAGCCCCGTAGGGAGCAGTACTTC
CASNPGGQPRREQYF
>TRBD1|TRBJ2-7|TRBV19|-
TGTGCCAGTTCAGGGGGCGCGTGGCGGACCAGTACGTACGAGCAGTACTTC
CASSGGAWRTSTYEQYF
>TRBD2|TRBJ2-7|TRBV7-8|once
TGTGCCAGCAGCCGACTTAGCGGGCCAGGGTCCTACGAGCAGTACTTC
CASSRLSGPGSYEQYF
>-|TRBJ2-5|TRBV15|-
TGTGCCACCAGCAGAGATTTGCGGGGTGGAGAGACCCAGTACTTC
CATSRDLRGGETQYF
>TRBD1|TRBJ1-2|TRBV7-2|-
TGTGCCAGCAGCTTAGTGGGACAGAACTATGGCTACACCTTC
CASSLVGQNYGYTF
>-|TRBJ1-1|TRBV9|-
TGTGCCAGCAGCGTCAGGCCTTCGAACACTGAAGCTTTCTTT
CASSVRPSNTEAFF
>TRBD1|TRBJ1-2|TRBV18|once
TGTGCCAGCTCACCGGGAACAGGGGATCCAGCCTATGGCTACACCTTC
CASSPGTGDPAYGYTF
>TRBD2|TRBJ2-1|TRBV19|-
TGTGCCAGTAGTATACTAGCGGGAGGGCCGGGGGCCTACAATGAGCAGTTCTTC
CASSILAGGPGAYNEQFF
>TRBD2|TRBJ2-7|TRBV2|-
TGTGCCAGCAGTGAACTAGCGGGAAAGGGCGAGCAGTACTTC
CASSELAGKGEQYF
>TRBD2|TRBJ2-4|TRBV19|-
TGTGCCAGTAGTATAGGCTTAGCGGGAGCCAAAAACATTCAGTACTTC
CASSIGLAGAKNIQYF
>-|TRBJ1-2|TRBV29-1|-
TGCAGCGTTGAAGTGGACAGTAAAAACTATGGCTACACCTTC
CSVEVDSKNYGYTF
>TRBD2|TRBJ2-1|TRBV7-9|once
TGTGCCAGCACCCTTGGCGGGACTAGCGATAGTGAGCAGTTCTTC
CASTLGGTSDSEQFF
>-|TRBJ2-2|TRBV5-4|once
TGTGCCAGCAGCTTGGAACTTAGGCAGGGTGCCGGGGAGCTGTTTTTT
CASSLELRQGAGELFF
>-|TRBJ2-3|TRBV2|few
TGTGCCAGCAGTGAGTTGGACAGTTCGACGCAGTATTTT
CASSELDSSTQYF
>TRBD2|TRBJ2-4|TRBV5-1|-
TGCGCCAGCAGCCTACCTGAGACTAGCGGGAGGAACATTCAGTACTTC
CASSLPETSGRNIQYF
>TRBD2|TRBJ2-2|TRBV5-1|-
TGCGCCAGCAGTAGGAGGGCGGGAGCCGGGGAGCTGTTTTTT
CASSRRAGAGELFF
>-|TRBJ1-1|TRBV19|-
TGTGCCAGTAGTAAGATTGGCGGGAACACTGAAGCTTTCTTT
CASSKIGGNTEAFF
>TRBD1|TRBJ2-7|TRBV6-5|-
TGTGCCAGCAGTTACTCCGGGACAGGACCCTACGAGCAGTACTTC
CASSYSGTGPYEQYF
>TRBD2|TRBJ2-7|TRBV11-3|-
TGTGCCAGCAGCTTAGGAGGACTAGCGGGAGGCCCCTACGAGCAGTACTTC
CASSLGGLAGGPYEQYF